The 17 T cell receptor beta chains listed next were all sequenced from one sample in a study of metastatic and nonmetastatic thyroid tumors. TCRdb re-processed the PCR reads through MiXCR. The sample yields about 9,000 clones, approximately 15% seen once. Every patient was untreated before thyroid surgery. Sequenced: blood. Receptor source: a female donor with papillary thyroid cancer or a benign thyroid nodule (not recorded which). Some clones in this sample may be carry-over from other donors' samples.

The sample holds many counts of this clone. The V and J genes are TRBV5-4 and TRBJ2-7; the match to TRBD2 covers 7 bases. The CDR3 sequence is 13 residues long. The germline V gene encodes CDR1 SGHNT and CDR2 YYREEE (reference sequence). V lost 4 bases to trimming and J lost 6 bases; unmatched junction nucleotides: 7. The DNA of the CDR3 is TGTGCCAGCAGCCATGGACTAGAAGTCGAGCAGTACTTC. Translating it yields CASSHGLEVEQYF.

This clone counts as medium-sized. The chain uses TRBV7-8 and TRBJ2-3; D gene unclear. In germline, CDR1 is SGHVS, CDR2 FQNEAQ. Trimming cost V 3 bases and J 0 bases, with 16 bases left between them. The CDR3 loop spans 17 amino acids. CDR3 nucleotides: TGTGCCAGCAGCTTTAGGTGGTATAGCACTAGCACAGATACGCAGTATTTT. The encoded protein is CASSFRWYSTSTDTQYF.

By sample share, this clone is medium-sized. CDR3: CATLGREEADTQYF. In DNA form, the CDR3 reads TGTGCCACCTTAGGTCGCGAGGAGGCAGATACGCAGTATTTT. The rearrangement uses TRBV19 and TRBJ2-3; D might be TRBD2 (5 bases). The CDR3 extends over 14 amino acids. CDR1 is LNHDA and CDR2 is SQIVND in the germline V gene (reference sequence). V shed 10 bases and J shed 4 bases, with 18 bases lying between them.

CDR3 bases: TGTGCCAGCAACTACGGGGGACCTAGCTCCTACGAGCAGTACGTC. Protein product: CASNYGGPSSYEQYV. V and J are TRBV6-1 and TRBJ2-7; possibly TRBD2 for D (6 bases). Trimming took 7 bases from V and 0 from J, leaving 16 bases between them. The germline gives CDR1 MNHNS, CDR2 SASEGT. The CDR3 is 15 amino acids.

This clone ranks as medium-sized (0.01 to 0.1%). This sequence joins TRBV6-4 and TRBJ2-1; D tentatively fits TRBD1 or TRBD2 (5 bases each). The CDR3 spans 17 residues. Deletions cut 3 bases from V and 5 bases from J, with 20 bases between. Germline V gene data show CDR1 as MRHNA and CDR2 as SNTAGT. For the CDR3, the DNA is TGTGCCAGCAGTGAGGGTTGGGGGAGCACAAATAACAATGAGCAGTTCTTC. Translation gives CASSEGWGSTNNNEQFF.

By sample share, this clone is medium-sized. The chain carries TRBV5-1 and TRBJ2-7; 8 bases agree with TRBD2. Germline-derived CDR1 and CDR2 are SGHRS and YFSETQ. J gave up 3 bases and V 0 bases, and 5 bases lay outside the gene matches. The CDR3 is 15 residues long. CDR3 DNA: TGCGCCAGCAGCTTGGAAGCGGGGGTTAACTACGAGCAGTACTTC. It specifies CASSLEAGVNYEQYF. Supplemented by reference TRBV5-1 and TRBJ2-7, the full variable domain reads KAGVTQTPRYLIKTRGQQVTLSCSPISGHRSVSWYQQTPGQGLQFLFEYFSETQRNKGNFPGRFSGRQFSNSRSEMNVSTLELGDSALYLCASSLEAGVNYEQYFGPGTRLTVT.

By sample fraction, this clone is medium-sized. The genes are TRBV28 and TRBJ1-3; D is undetermined. There are 16 residues in the CDR3. Germline V lookup: CDR1 MDHEN, CDR2 SYDVKM. V shed 3 bases and J shed 0 bases, with 12 bases lying between them. The CDR3 region is CASSFSGIASGNTIYF. CDR3 nucleotides: TGTGCCAGCAGTTTCAGCGGGATCGCCTCTGGAAACACCATATATTTT.

This clone is classed as medium-sized. The rearrangement uses TRBV12-3 or TRBV12-4 and TRBJ2-1; 9 bases map to TRBD2. V was pared by 7 bases and J by 8 bases, with 12 bases of the junction left unmatched. CDR3 length equals 15 residues. Written as DNA, the CDR3 is TGTGCCAGCACCGGCGCGGGCGGGGGGGCCCATGAGCAGTTCTTC. Amino acids: CASTGAGGGAHEQFF.

This clone was seen ten or more times. This sequence joins TRBV5-1 and TRBJ1-1; D perhaps matches TRBD1 (6 bases). The CDR3 is 14 residues long. The germline V and J ends were trimmed by 0 bases and 2 bases, with 8 bases remaining between them. Germline CDR1 and CDR2: SGHRS and YFSETQ. DNA of the CDR3: TGCGCCAGCAGCTTGGGGGGGCCTAACACTGAAGCTTTCTTT. This encodes CASSLGGPNTEAFF.

This clone was seen at least ten times. The rearrangement links TRBV7-4 to TRBJ2-7, with unresolved D. CDR1 SGHVT and CDR2 SQSDAQ come from the germline V gene. V was shortened by 0 bases and J by 7 bases, with 19 bases between the two germline ends. CDR3 length equals 16 residues. CDR3 sequence: CASSLALYGPPEEQYF. In nucleotides, the CDR3 is TGTGCCAGCAGCTTAGCGCTTTACGGACCTCCGGAAGAGCAGTACTTC.

Many counts were recorded for this clone. The CDR3 loop is CASSPRQGLDNSPLHF. The CDR3 nucleotides are TGTGCCAGCAGCCCAAGACAGGGGTTGGATAATTCACCCCTCCACTTT. The chain recombines TRBV9 with TRBJ1-6; 8 bases agree with TRBD1. With 4 bases clipped from V and 5 bases from J, the junction kept 8 bases outside the gene matches. Looked up from germline, CDR1 is SGDLS and CDR2 is YYNGEE. This CDR3 region has 16 residues.

This clone was recorded at least ten times. The V and J genes are TRBV27 and TRBJ1-4, with 10 bases matching TRBD1. The V segment lost 4 bases and the J segment 5 bases; nucleotides outside the gene matches: 7. The CDR3 spans 16 residues. CDR1 and CDR2 from the germline V gene are MNHEY and SMNVEV (reference sequence). CDR3: CASSSWGGQGNEKLFF. Written as DNA, the CDR3 is TGTGCCAGCAGTTCATGGGGGGGACAGGGGAATGAAAAACTGTTTTTT.

This clone was detected ten times or more. A much larger clone lies a single base off, so this may be a read error. CDR3: CVSKLGANSYEQYF. For the CDR3, the DNA is TGTGTCAGCAAGTTAGGGGCCAACTCCTACGAGCAGTACTTC. The chain recombines TRBV6-5 with TRBJ2-7; a weak D match, TRBD1 (5 bases). The CDR3 is 14 amino acids. Germline V gene sequence: CDR1 MNHEY, CDR2 SVGAGI.

This clone was seen at least ten times. V and J are TRBV11-1 and TRBJ1-6; 7 nucleotides align to TRBD1. The CDR3 spans 16 residues. Germline V gene sequence: CDR1 SGHAT, CDR2 FQDESV (reference sequence). With V trimmed by 5 bases and J by 6 bases, 10 bases remained unmatched. The CDR3 nucleotides are TGTGCCAGCAGCACCCGGACAGGAGTTTCTAATTCACCCCTCCACTTT. Encoded protein: CASSTRTGVSNSPLHF.

This clone was counted a few times. The chain joins TRBV20-1 to TRBJ1-5, with a possible D match to TRBD1 (5 bases). CDR1 is DFQATT and CDR2 is SNEGSKA in the germline V gene (reference sequence). V lost 6 bases, J lost 6 bases, and 18 bases lay in between. This CDR3 is built from 14 residues. CDR3 region: CSALQGEGRQPQHF. DNA of the CDR3: TGCAGTGCGCTCCAGGGAGAGGGCCGTCAGCCCCAGCATTTT.

This clone is termed medium-sized. The V and J genes are TRBV7-6 and TRBJ2-3; TRBD1 agrees at 8 bases. V shed 4 bases and J 1 base; nucleotides not matched to a gene: 1. This CDR3 is 14 amino acids long. Per germline, CDR1 SGHVS and CDR2 FNYEAQ. CDR3 sequence (DNA): TGTGCCAGCAGCTGGGGACAGGGCACAGATACGCAGTATTTT. The encoded protein is CASSWGQGTDTQYF.

This clone was seen a few times. For the CDR3, the DNA is TGTGCCAGCAGGGAACAGGGCTTCCACGAGCAGTACTTC. This gives the protein CASREQGFHEQYF. The V and J genes are TRBV2 and TRBJ2-7, with D tentatively TRBD1 (6 bases). The germline CDR1 and CDR2 sequences are SNHLY and FYNNEI. The CDR3 extends over 13 amino acids. V lost 6 bases to trimming and J lost 5 bases, with 14 bases between them. The full variable domain, in which reference TRBV2 and TRBJ2-7 provide the parts outside the CDR3, is EPEVTQTPSHQVTQMGQEVILRCVPISNHLYFYWYRQILGQKVEFLVSFYNNEISEKSEIFDDQFSVERPDGSNFTLKIRSTKLEDSAMYFCASREQGFHEQYFGPGTRLTVT.